This T cell receptor (beta chain) was sequenced in a study of T cells after yellow fever vaccination. V was cut by 8 bases and J by 10 bases, with 12 bases left in between. CDR1 ENHRY and CDR2 SYGVKD come from the germline V gene. The CDR3 is 11 residues long. Via MiXCR, TCRdb re-called the 5' RACE reads, giving one row per CDR3 protein. Among about 150,000 distinct CDR3 sequences listed, just over 6.5% were seen once. Many counts were recorded for this clonotype. The genes are TRBV10-3 and TRBJ2-1; D remains ambiguous. The material was CD4+ T cells sorted from PBMCs, obtained 10 days after the yellow fever booster vaccination. This clonotype originated in a man aged 30-40 years who received the YFV17D yellow fever vaccine. CDR3 coding DNA: TGTGCCATCGGAGCAGGAGAGGAGCAGTTCTTC. Encoded protein: CAIGAGEEQFF.